This record concerns one TCR beta chain sequence. Its antigen is not known. This entry belongs to a study of siplizumab effects on memory and regulatory T cells. Between the trimmed V and J ends, which lost 4 bases and 1 base, there was a span of 10 bases. The length of the CDR3 is 14 residues. Per germline, CDR1 SNHLY and CDR2 FYNNEI. Clones were sequenced by immunoSEQ multiplex PCR, and TCRdb holds only the in-frame ones, with some missing. The sample holds some 97,000 clones; 90% to 95% are singletons and the top ten take 0.55% to 0.85%. Findings and caveats of the study: Proliferating Tregs taken from siplizumab cultures were not shown to have a confirmed suppressive function. Naive T cells seemed more diverse than memory cells; they also seemed major alloresponse contributors. Mappable CD4+ clones that were alloreactive averaged around 70% Treg-derived with siplizumab versus around 30% in controls.

The clonotype comes from a human donor in good health. Sequenced material: Tregs sorted from blood. V is TRBV2 and J is TRBJ2-5; D not certain. For the CDR3, the DNA is TGTGCCAGCAGTGCGGTCGGAACCCAAGAGACCCAGTACTTC. Amino acids: CASSAVGTQETQYF.